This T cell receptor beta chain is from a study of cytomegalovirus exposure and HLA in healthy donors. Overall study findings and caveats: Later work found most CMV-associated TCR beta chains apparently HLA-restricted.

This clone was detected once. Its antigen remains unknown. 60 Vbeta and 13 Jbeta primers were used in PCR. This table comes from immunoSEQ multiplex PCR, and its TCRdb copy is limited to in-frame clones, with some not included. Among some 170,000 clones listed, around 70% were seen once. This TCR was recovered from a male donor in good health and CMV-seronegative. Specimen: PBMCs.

The CDR3 region is CASSLEWEGAYEQYF. For the CDR3, the DNA is TGTGCCAGCAGTTTAGAGTGGGAAGGGGCCTACGAGCAGTACTTC. The chain employs TRBV6-5 and TRBJ2-7; D is possibly TRBD1 (5 bases). V lost 4 bases to trimming and J lost 2 bases, with 15 bases between them. The CDR3 totals 15 residues. Per germline, CDR1 MNHEY and CDR2 SVGAGI.